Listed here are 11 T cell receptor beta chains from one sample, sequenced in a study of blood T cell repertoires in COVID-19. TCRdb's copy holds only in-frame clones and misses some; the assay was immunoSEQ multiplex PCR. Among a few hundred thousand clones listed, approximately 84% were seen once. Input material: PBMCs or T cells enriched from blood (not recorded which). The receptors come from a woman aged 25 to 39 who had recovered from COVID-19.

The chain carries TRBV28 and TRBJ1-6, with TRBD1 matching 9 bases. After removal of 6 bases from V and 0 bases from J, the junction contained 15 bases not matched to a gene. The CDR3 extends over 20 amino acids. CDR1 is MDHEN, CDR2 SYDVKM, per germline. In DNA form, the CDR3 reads TGTGCCAGCAGCCGTCCCCGGGACAGGGCCCCTAGCTCCTATAATTCACCCCTCCACTTT. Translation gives CASSRPRDRAPSSYNSPLHF.

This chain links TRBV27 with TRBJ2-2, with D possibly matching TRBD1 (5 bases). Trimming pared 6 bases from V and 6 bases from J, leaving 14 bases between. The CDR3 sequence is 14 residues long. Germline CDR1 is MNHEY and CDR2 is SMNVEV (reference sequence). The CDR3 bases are TGTGCCAGCAGCAAGACAGTTCCCCCCGGGGAGCTGTTTTTT. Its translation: CASSKTVPPGELFF.

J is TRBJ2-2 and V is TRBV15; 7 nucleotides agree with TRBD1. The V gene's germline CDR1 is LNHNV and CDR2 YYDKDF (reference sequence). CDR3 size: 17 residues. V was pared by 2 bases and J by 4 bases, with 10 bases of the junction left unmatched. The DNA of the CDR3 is TGTGCCACCAGCAGAACTAGGGACAGCCGGCCCACCGGGGAGCTGTTTTTT. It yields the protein CATSRTRDSRPTGELFF.

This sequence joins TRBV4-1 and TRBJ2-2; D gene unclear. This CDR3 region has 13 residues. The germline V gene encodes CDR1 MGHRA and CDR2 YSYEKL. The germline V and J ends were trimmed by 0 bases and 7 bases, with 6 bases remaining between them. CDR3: CASSQDPYGELFF. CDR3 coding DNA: TGCGCCAGCAGCCAAGATCCTTACGGGGAGCTGTTTTTT.

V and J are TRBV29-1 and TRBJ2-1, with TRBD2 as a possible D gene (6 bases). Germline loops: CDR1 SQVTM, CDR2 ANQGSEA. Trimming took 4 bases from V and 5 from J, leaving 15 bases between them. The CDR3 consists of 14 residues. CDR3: CSVVSAGRDNEQFF. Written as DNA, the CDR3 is TGCAGCGTTGTATCGGCGGGGAGAGACAATGAGCAGTTCTTC.

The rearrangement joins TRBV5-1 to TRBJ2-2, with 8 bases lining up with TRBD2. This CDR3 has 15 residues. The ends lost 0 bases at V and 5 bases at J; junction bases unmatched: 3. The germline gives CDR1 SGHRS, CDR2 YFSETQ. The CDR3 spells CASSLAGRGTGELFF. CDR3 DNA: TGCGCCAGCAGCTTGGCCGGGAGGGGGACCGGGGAGCTGTTTTTT.

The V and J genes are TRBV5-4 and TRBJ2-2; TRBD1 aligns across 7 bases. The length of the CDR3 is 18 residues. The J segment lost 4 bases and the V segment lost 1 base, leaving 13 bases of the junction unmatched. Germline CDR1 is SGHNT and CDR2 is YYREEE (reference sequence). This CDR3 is CASSLPRDSGRRTGELFF. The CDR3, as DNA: TGTGCCAGCAGCTTGCCCCGGGACAGCGGTAGACGCACCGGGGAGCTGTTTTTT.

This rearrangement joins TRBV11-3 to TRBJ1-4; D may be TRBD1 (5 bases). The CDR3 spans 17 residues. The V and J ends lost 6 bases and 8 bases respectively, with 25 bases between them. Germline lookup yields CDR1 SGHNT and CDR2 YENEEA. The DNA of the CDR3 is TGTGCCAGCAGTCAGAACGTTCCTCAGGGAGGGGACGAAAAACTGTTTTTT. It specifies CASSQNVPQGGDEKLFF.

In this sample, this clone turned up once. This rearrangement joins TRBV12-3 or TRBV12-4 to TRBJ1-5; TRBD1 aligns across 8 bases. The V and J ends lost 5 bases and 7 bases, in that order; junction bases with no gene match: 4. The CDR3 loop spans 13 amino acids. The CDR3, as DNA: TGTGCCAGCAGTACAGGGGGTCGCCAGCCCCAGCATTTT. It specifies CASSTGGRQPQHF.

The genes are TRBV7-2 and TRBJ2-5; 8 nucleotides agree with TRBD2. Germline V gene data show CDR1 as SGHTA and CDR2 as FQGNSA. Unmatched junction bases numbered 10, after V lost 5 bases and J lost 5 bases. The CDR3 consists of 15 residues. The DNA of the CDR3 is TGTGCCAGCAGCCTATACGCGGGAGGCGGGGAGACCCAGTACTTC. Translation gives CASSLYAGGGETQYF.

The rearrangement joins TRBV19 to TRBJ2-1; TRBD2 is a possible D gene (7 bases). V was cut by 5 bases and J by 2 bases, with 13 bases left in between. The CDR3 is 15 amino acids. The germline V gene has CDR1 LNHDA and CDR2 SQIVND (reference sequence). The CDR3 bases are TGTGCCAGTAGTCAGGCCGGGGGGCCCTACAATGAGCAGTTCTTC. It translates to CASSQAGGPYNEQFF.